This T cell receptor beta chain was identified during a study of Ad26.COV2.S vaccination and SARS-CoV-2 variants. About the research overall: Enrolled in COV1001, the donor was in the Ad26.COV2.S trial arm, which received the vaccine. Administration of Ad26.COV2.S was intramuscular, either once or twice 56 days apart.

The repertoire was sequenced with immunoSEQ multiplex PCR; TCRdb's copy has only in-frame clones and lacks some. The sample shows hundreds of thousands of clones, 75% to 90% of them seen only once. The CDR3 length is 15 residues. The V end lost 4 bases, the J end lost 5 bases, and 17 bases lay between the germline ends. Germline CDR1 LGHDT, CDR2 YNNKEL (reference sequence). Regarding treatment: around 19 received Ad26.COV2.S at low or high dose, single or two shots; about 5 received placebo; per-sample allocation not given. The samples date from day 63 after the first vaccine or placebo injection. In Boston, the donor was an adult between 18-55 years of age. An Ad26 vector expressing Wuhan-strain SARS-CoV-2 spike constituted the vaccine.

The rearrangement uses TRBV3-1 (or the pseudogene TRBV3-2) and TRBJ1-1; D may be TRBD1 (6 bases). The source material was peripheral blood, sampled in a trial of Ad26.COV2.S vaccine versus placebo. The receptor's source is a person between 18 and 65 years old who received the Ad26.COV2.S COVID-19 vaccine or a placebo. CDR3 in DNA: TGTGCCAGCAGCCCTTTAGGGGGTGGAGGGACTGAAGCTTTCTTT. This encodes CASSPLGGGGTEAFF.